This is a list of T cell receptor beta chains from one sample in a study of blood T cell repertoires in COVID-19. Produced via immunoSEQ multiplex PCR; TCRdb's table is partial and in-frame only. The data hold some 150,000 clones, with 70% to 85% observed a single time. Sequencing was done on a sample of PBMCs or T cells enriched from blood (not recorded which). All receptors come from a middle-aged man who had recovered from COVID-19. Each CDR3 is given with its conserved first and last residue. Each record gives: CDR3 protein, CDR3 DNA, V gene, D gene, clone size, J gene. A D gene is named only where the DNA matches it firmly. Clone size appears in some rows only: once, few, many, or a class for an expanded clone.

CDR3aa: CASSAGVGGYTF; CDR3nt: TGTGCCAGCAGTGCAGGGGTGGGTGGCTACACCTTC; v_gene: TRBV28; d_gene: -; abundance: -; j_gene: TRBJ1-2
CDR3aa: CASSLSDRLNTGELFF; CDR3nt: TGTGCCAGCAGCCTCTCGGACAGGTTGAACACCGGGGAGCTGTTTTTT; v_gene: TRBV7-3; d_gene: TRBD1; abundance: -; j_gene: TRBJ2-2
CDR3aa: CASSLGGAGGSYEQYF; CDR3nt: TGTGCCAGCAGCTTGGGGGGAGCGGGGGGATCGTACGAGCAGTACTTC; v_gene: TRBV5-4; d_gene: TRBD2; abundance: -; j_gene: TRBJ2-7
CDR3aa: CASSQGGSTYNEQFF; CDR3nt: TGTGCCAGCAGCCAGGGGGGTTCGACCTACAATGAGCAGTTCTTC; v_gene: TRBV14; d_gene: -; abundance: -; j_gene: TRBJ2-1
CDR3aa: CASGQPTGRGVTIYF; CDR3nt: TGTGCTAGTGGTCAACCGACAGGACGGGGAGTCACCATATATTTT; v_gene: TRBV12-5; d_gene: -; abundance: -; j_gene: TRBJ1-3
CDR3aa: CASSETTGGNQPQHF; CDR3nt: TGTGCCAGCAGTGAAACGACAGGGGGCAATCAGCCCCAGCATTTT; v_gene: TRBV6-1; d_gene: TRBD1; abundance: -; j_gene: TRBJ1-5
CDR3aa: CASSYQDRGFSEQYF; CDR3nt: TGCGCCAGCAGCTACCAAGACAGGGGGTTCTCCGAGCAGTACTTC; v_gene: TRBV5-1; d_gene: TRBD1; abundance: -; j_gene: TRBJ2-7
CDR3aa: CASSPPGQATETQYF; CDR3nt: TGTGCCAGCTCACCACCGGGACAGGCTACAGAGACCCAGTACTTC; v_gene: TRBV18; d_gene: TRBD1; abundance: -; j_gene: TRBJ2-5
CDR3aa: CASSFLDITLSPLHF; CDR3nt: TGTGCCAGCAGTTTTCTGGACATTACTCTATCACCCCTCCACTTT; v_gene: TRBV27; d_gene: -; abundance: -; j_gene: TRBJ1-6
CDR3aa: CSASFRGRETQYF; CDR3nt: TGCAGTGCTAGTTTCAGGGGTCGGGAGACCCAGTACTTC; v_gene: TRBV20-1; d_gene: -; abundance: once; j_gene: TRBJ2-5
CDR3aa: CASSLTGGDTEAFF; CDR3nt: TGTGCCAGCAGTCTAACAGGGGGAGACACTGAAGCTTTCTTT; v_gene: TRBV25-1; d_gene: TRBD1; abundance: -; j_gene: TRBJ1-1
CDR3aa: CASSRTRNTEAFF; CDR3nt: TGTGCCAGCAGCAGAACACGGAACACTGAAGCTTTCTTT; v_gene: TRBV5-8; d_gene: -; abundance: -; j_gene: TRBJ1-1
CDR3aa: CSVEGSGGGTDTQYF; CDR3nt: TGCAGCGTTGAAGGTAGCGGGGGGGGCACAGATACGCAGTATTTT; v_gene: TRBV29-1; d_gene: TRBD2; abundance: -; j_gene: TRBJ2-3
CDR3aa: CASSVAAQGMGGYTF; CDR3nt: TGTGCCAGCAGCGTAGCTGCTCAGGGGATGGGGGGCTACACCTTC; v_gene: TRBV9; d_gene: -; abundance: -; j_gene: TRBJ1-2
CDR3aa: CASSEAGGSTDTQYF; CDR3nt: TGTGCCAGCAGTGAAGCGGGGGGGAGCACAGATACGCAGTATTTT; v_gene: TRBV6-4; d_gene: TRBD2; abundance: -; j_gene: TRBJ2-3
CDR3aa: CASSVQGSPLHF; CDR3nt: TGTGCCAGCAGTGTACAGGGTTCACCCCTCCACTTT; v_gene: TRBV27; d_gene: -; abundance: few; j_gene: TRBJ1-6
CDR3aa: CASSQGAWETQYF; CDR3nt: TGTGCCAGCAGCCAGGGGGCGTGGGAGACCCAGTACTTC; v_gene: TRBV5-6; d_gene: TRBD1; abundance: -; j_gene: TRBJ2-5
CDR3aa: CASGLGPSYEQYF; CDR3nt: TGTGCCAGCGGGCTGGGGCCCTCCTACGAGCAGTACTTC; v_gene: TRBV6-5; d_gene: -; abundance: few; j_gene: TRBJ2-7
CDR3aa: CASSLLGDRGRNSPLHF; CDR3nt: TGCGCCAGCAGCTTGCTGGGGGACAGGGGGCGGAATTCACCCCTCCACTTT; v_gene: TRBV5-1; d_gene: TRBD1; abundance: -; j_gene: TRBJ1-6
CDR3aa: CAISEDTASSGNTIYF; CDR3nt: TGTGCCATCAGTGAGGACACCGCGAGCTCTGGAAACACCATATATTTT; v_gene: TRBV10-3; d_gene: -; abundance: -; j_gene: TRBJ1-3
CDR3aa: CASSFSVFQETQYF; CDR3nt: TGTGCCAGCAGCTTCTCAGTTTTCCAAGAGACCCAGTACTTC; v_gene: TRBV5-5; d_gene: -; abundance: once; j_gene: TRBJ2-5
CDR3aa: CASGIEPNSNEQFF; CDR3nt: TGTGCTAGTGGTATCGAGCCGAATAGCAATGAGCAGTTCTTC; v_gene: TRBV12-5; d_gene: -; abundance: few; j_gene: TRBJ2-1
CDR3aa: CASSQGQGLRNTIYF; CDR3nt: TGTGCCAGCAGCCAAGGACAGGGCTTGAGGAACACCATATATTTT; v_gene: TRBV3-1/TRBV3-2; d_gene: TRBD1; abundance: few; j_gene: TRBJ1-3
CDR3aa: CAISDVKGENTEAFF; CDR3nt: TGTGCCATCAGTGACGTGAAGGGGGAGAACACTGAAGCTTTCTTT; v_gene: TRBV10-3; d_gene: -; abundance: -; j_gene: TRBJ1-1
CDR3aa: CASTRDSDYEQYF; CDR3nt: TGTGCCAGCACGCGGGACTCTGACTACGAGCAGTACTTC; v_gene: TRBV2; d_gene: -; abundance: -; j_gene: TRBJ2-7
CDR3aa: CASRDRDHEQFF; CDR3nt: TGTGCTAGCAGAGACAGGGACCATGAGCAGTTCTTC; v_gene: TRBV6-6; d_gene: TRBD1; abundance: -; j_gene: TRBJ2-1
CDR3aa: CASSFHLGTLTYEQYF; CDR3nt: TGTGCCAGCAGTTTCCACCTCGGGACACTTACCTACGAGCAGTACTTC; v_gene: TRBV28; d_gene: -; abundance: -; j_gene: TRBJ2-7
CDR3aa: CSASRTSPGATQYF; CDR3nt: TGCAGTGCTAGTAGGACTAGCCCGGGCGCGACCCAGTACTTC; v_gene: TRBV20-1; d_gene: TRBD2; abundance: few; j_gene: TRBJ2-5
CDR3aa: CASSSWGGANGYTF; CDR3nt: TGTGCCAGCAGTTCCTGGGGGGGGGCGAACGGCTACACCTTC; v_gene: TRBV27; d_gene: -; abundance: -; j_gene: TRBJ1-2
CDR3aa: CASSLGGQAGEKLFF; CDR3nt: TGCGCCAGCAGCTTGGGGGGACAGGCGGGTGAAAAACTGTTTTTT; v_gene: TRBV5-1; d_gene: TRBD1; abundance: -; j_gene: TRBJ1-4
CDR3aa: CASSPEGGEKLFF; CDR3nt: TGTGCCAGCAGCCCTGAGGGCGGTGAAAAACTGTTTTTT; v_gene: TRBV14; d_gene: -; abundance: -; j_gene: TRBJ1-4
CDR3aa: CASSIRQLTEAFF; CDR3nt: TGTGCCAGCAGCATCCGACAGCTTACCGAAGCTTTCTTT; v_gene: TRBV7-2; d_gene: -; abundance: -; j_gene: TRBJ1-1
CDR3aa: CATRRESGISYEQYF; CDR3nt: TGTGCCACCCGGAGGGAGAGCGGGATCTCCTACGAGCAGTACTTC; v_gene: TRBV13; d_gene: TRBD2; abundance: -; j_gene: TRBJ2-7
CDR3aa: CASSDRQGGTGELFF; CDR3nt: TGCGCCAGCAGTGACCGCCAGGGAGGCACCGGGGAGCTGTTTTTT; v_gene: TRBV10-1; d_gene: -; abundance: -; j_gene: TRBJ2-2
CDR3aa: CASSSGQWGDTGELFF; CDR3nt: TGCGCCAGCAGCTCCGGACAATGGGGGGACACCGGGGAGCTGTTTTTT; v_gene: TRBV5-1; d_gene: -; abundance: -; j_gene: TRBJ2-2
CDR3aa: CASSFTGTNYGYTF; CDR3nt: TGTGCCAGCAGCTTTACCGGGACTAACTATGGCTACACCTTC; v_gene: TRBV7-9; d_gene: -; abundance: -; j_gene: TRBJ1-2
CDR3aa: CASSVWTGDVGTEAFF; CDR3nt: TGTGCCAGCAGCGTATGGACAGGGGACGTGGGCACTGAAGCTTTCTTT; v_gene: TRBV7-2; d_gene: TRBD1; abundance: once; j_gene: TRBJ1-1
CDR3aa: CASSVAGGPNEQFF; CDR3nt: TGTGCCAGCAGCGTAGCCGGGGGGCCCAATGAGCAGTTCTTC; v_gene: TRBV9; d_gene: -; abundance: -; j_gene: TRBJ2-1
CDR3aa: CASSLGTRLNTEAFF; CDR3nt: TGTGCCAGCAGCTTAGGGACACGATTGAACACTGAAGCTTTCTTT; v_gene: TRBV7-2; d_gene: -; abundance: once; j_gene: TRBJ1-1
CDR3aa: CASSQGSPGYTF; CDR3nt: TGCGCCAGCAGTCAAGGCTCACCGGGCTACACCTTC; v_gene: TRBV23-1; d_gene: -; abundance: -; j_gene: TRBJ1-2
CDR3aa: CASTIFGRGNTGELFF; CDR3nt: TGTGCCAGTACGATTTTTGGCAGGGGAAACACCGGGGAGCTGTTTTTT; v_gene: TRBV19; d_gene: -; abundance: -; j_gene: TRBJ2-2
CDR3aa: CASSYSGTSQETQYF; CDR3nt: TGCGCCAGCAGCTATTCCGGGACTAGCCAGGAGACCCAGTACTTC; v_gene: TRBV5-1; d_gene: TRBD2; abundance: few; j_gene: TRBJ2-5
CDR3aa: CASTTLYRGNQPQHF; CDR3nt: TGTGCCAGTACCACCTTATACCGGGGCAATCAGCCCCAGCATTTT; v_gene: TRBV19; d_gene: -; abundance: -; j_gene: TRBJ1-5
CDR3aa: CASSLAVAGELFF; CDR3nt: TGTGCCAGCAGTCTAGCAGTAGCCGGGGAGCTGTTTTTT; v_gene: TRBV6-5; d_gene: -; abundance: -; j_gene: TRBJ2-2
CDR3aa: CASSAIGGRHSGNTIYF; CDR3nt: TGTGCCAGCAGTGCAATAGGTGGCAGGCACTCTGGAAACACCATATATTTT; v_gene: TRBV2; d_gene: -; abundance: -; j_gene: TRBJ1-3
CDR3aa: CASSPIGDRDTEAFF; CDR3nt: TGTGCCAGCTCACCAATAGGGGACAGGGACACTGAAGCTTTCTTT; v_gene: TRBV18; d_gene: TRBD1; abundance: once; j_gene: TRBJ1-1
CDR3aa: CASSDTSGNTIYF; CDR3nt: TGTGCCAGCTCGGACACCTCTGGAAACACCATATATTTT; v_gene: TRBV19; d_gene: -; abundance: -; j_gene: TRBJ1-3